The 20 T cell receptor beta chains given below trace back to one sample, sequenced in a study of T cell responses to AZD1222 COVID-19 vaccine. TCRdb's copy holds only in-frame clones and misses some; the assay was immunoSEQ multiplex PCR. The sample shows about 140,000 clones, 91% of them seen only once. The sequences come from peripheral blood, collected 28 days after the second dose of the MenACWY control vaccine. The receptors derive from an adult who received the MenACWY meningococcal vaccine as a control.

This clone was found once. The J gene is TRBJ2-3, the V gene TRBV11-2; a possible D gene is TRBD1 (5 bases). Trimming removed 1 base from V and 8 bases from J, with 7 bases in between. The CDR3 length is 12 residues. Germline V CDR1 and CDR2: SGHAT, FQNNGV. This chain's CDR3 is CASSLGGPTQYF. In nucleotides, the CDR3 is TGTGCCAGCAGCTTAGGGGGCCCTACGCAGTATTTT.

As DNA, the CDR3 is TGTGCCAGCAGCAAAGGGGGGGACGATAATTCACCCCTCCACTTT. Translating it yields CASSKGGDDNSPLHF. The gene calls are TRBV21-1 and TRBJ1-6. TRBV21-1 is classified as a pseudogene. The CDR3 covers 15 residues.

This sequence joins TRBV6-1 and TRBJ1-4; D is uncertain. The CDR3 is made up of 16 amino acids. Trimming removed 3 bases at V and 0 bases at J, with 11 bases between. Germline V gives CDR1 MNHNS, CDR2 SASEGT. The CDR3 region has the DNA TGTGCCAGCAGTGAGGCAGGAGTTGCAACTAATGAAAAACTGTTTTTT. It yields the protein CASSEAGVATNEKLFF.

Comments on this clone: This CDR3 is also generated by other DNA sequences in the sample. The rearrangement links TRBV19 to TRBJ1-5, with D unresolved. Trimming removed 5 bases from V and 7 bases from J, with 9 bases in between. This CDR3 contains 12 residues. CDR1 LNHDA and CDR2 SQIVND come from the germline V gene (reference sequence). The CDR3 nucleotides are TGTGCCAGTAGTCTTGTGGGCCAGCCCCAGCATTTT. It yields the protein CASSLVGQPQHF.

The genes are TRBV28 and TRBJ2-5; TRBD1 aligns across 8 bases. The germline V gene has CDR1 MDHEN and CDR2 SYDVKM. Trimming took 8 bases from V and 5 from J; bases not matched to a gene: 13. The CDR3 sequence is 15 residues long. The CDR3 DNA reads TGTGCCAGCGCCACGGGACAGGTGGGGTTGGAGACCCAGTACTTC. As protein: CASATGQVGLETQYF.

The V gene is TRBV7-8, the J gene TRBJ2-1, with 7 bases fitting TRBD1. Per germline, CDR1 SGHVS and CDR2 FQNEAQ. The CDR3 extends over 14 amino acids. V lost 6 bases, J lost 7 bases, and 9 bases stayed unmatched. The CDR3 here is CASREPGQTNEQFF. The CDR3 DNA reads as TGTGCCAGCAGGGAACCGGGACAGACGAATGAGCAGTTCTTC. Full variable domain (missing parts from reference TRBV7-8 and TRBJ2-1): GAGVSQSPRYKVAKRGQDVALRCDPISGHVSLFWYQQALGQGPEFLTYFQNEAQLDKSGLPSDRFFAERPEGSVSTLKIQRTQQEDSAVYLCASREPGQTNEQFFGPGTRLTVL.

This chain uses TRBV27 with TRBJ2-7; 10 nucleotides line up with TRBD1. There are 14 residues in the CDR3. Germline assignment: CDR1 MNHEY and CDR2 SMNVEV (reference sequence). Trimming cost V 6 bases and J 3 bases; bases outside gene matches: 5. The CDR3 sequence: CASRRQGANYEQYF. The CDR3 DNA reads as TGTGCCAGCAGGAGACAGGGGGCTAACTACGAGCAGTACTTC.

This chain links TRBV9 with TRBJ2-7; D uncertain. CDR3 length: 14 residues. The V end was cut by 0 bases, the J end by 6 bases, with 13 bases between. Germline loops: CDR1 SGDLS, CDR2 YYNGEE. The CDR3 sequence: CASSVAARSSEQYF. The CDR3 DNA sequence: TGTGCCAGCAGCGTAGCGGCCAGATCTAGCGAGCAGTACTTC.

V is TRBV7-2 and J is TRBJ1-2; TRBD1 aligns across 8 bases. In germline, CDR1 is SGHTA, CDR2 FQGNSA. V lost 5 bases and J lost 8; bases outside the gene matches: 13. This CDR3 comprises 15 residues. In DNA form, the CDR3 reads TGTGCCAGCAGCCGCACGCAGGGGGCAACGCAAGGCTACACCTTC. Translated, it gives CASSRTQGATQGYTF.

V and J are TRBV23-1 and TRBJ2-7; the D is unclear. TRBV23-1 is filed as an ORF, its function uncertain. Trimming took off 0 bases at V and 3 bases at J, with 9 bases between the two ends. This CDR3 spans 14 amino acids. CDR3 coding DNA: TGCGCCAGCAGTCAATCCCGTCCGAACTACGAGCAGTACTTC. The encoded protein is CASSQSRPNYEQYF.

This chain joins TRBV7-9 and TRBJ2-1; 8 bases align to TRBD2. This CDR3 has 15 residues. In germline, CDR1 is SEHNR, CDR2 FQNEAQ (reference sequence). V dropped 3 bases and J dropped 5; count of bases not matched to a gene: 6. CDR3 sequence (DNA): TGTGCCAGCAGCTTTACTAGCGGTCAAAACAATGAGCAGTTCTTC. Protein: CASSFTSGQNNEQFF. Full variable domain (rest looked up from reference TRBV7-9 and TRBJ2-1): DTGVSQNPRHKITKRGQNVTFRCDPISEHNRLYWYRQTLGQGPEFLTYFQNEAQLEKSRLLSDRFSAERPKGSFSTLEIQRTEQGDSAMYLCASSFTSGQNNEQFFGPGTRLTVL.

The chain uses TRBV28 and TRBJ1-5, with D possibly matching TRBD1 (6 bases). Per germline, CDR1 MDHEN and CDR2 SYDVKM. The CDR3 sequence is 14 residues long. Trimming cost V 6 bases and J 0 bases, with 9 bases left between them. Written as DNA, the CDR3 is TGTGCCAGCAGGGGGACAACTAGCAATCAGCCCCAGCATTTT. Translating it yields CASRGTTSNQPQHF.

The V call is TRBV27, the J call TRBJ1-4; the D gene is possibly TRBD1 (6 bases). Trimming stripped 3 bases from V and 6 bases from J, with 14 bases between. CDR3 length: 15 amino acids. CDR1 and CDR2 (germline): MNHEY, SMNVEV (reference sequence). CDR3 sequence reads: CASSFLQGGDEKLFF. CDR3 bases: TGTGCCAGCAGTTTTTTACAGGGAGGGGATGAAAAACTGTTTTTT.

This rearrangement joins TRBV6-1 to TRBJ1-1, with D perhaps matching TRBD1 (6 bases). Germline V gene data show CDR1 as MNHNS and CDR2 as SASEGT. V was shortened by 4 bases and J by 0 bases, with 18 bases between the two germline ends. This CDR3 has 17 residues. This chain's CDR3 is CASSAPDSQLLNTEAFF. CDR3 DNA: TGTGCCAGCAGTGCCCCGGACAGCCAACTACTGAACACTGAAGCTTTCTTT.

This clone was seen a handful of times. The CDR3 reads CASSPGLAAYEQYF. Here the CDR3 DNA reads TGCGCCAGCAGCCCGGGACTAGCGGCCTACGAGCAGTACTTC. The chain carries TRBV10-1 and TRBJ2-7, with 11 positions matching TRBD2. Unmatched junction bases numbered 3, after V lost 6 bases and J lost 2 bases. The length of the CDR3 is 14 residues. Germline V lookup: CDR1 WNHNN, CDR2 SYGVQD (reference sequence).

The rearrangement links TRBV6-2 or TRBV6-3 to TRBJ1-5; 7 nucleotides agree with TRBD1. The CDR3 covers 15 residues. From germline, CDR1 is MNHEY and CDR2 SVGEGT. V lost 2 bases and J lost 2; bases outside the gene matches: 3. The chain's CDR3 is CASSYIGQGNQPQHF. The DNA of the CDR3 is TGTGCCAGCAGTTACATAGGACAGGGCAATCAGCCCCAGCATTTT.

The chain links TRBV9 to TRBJ2-2; TRBD2 matches at 9 bases. Germline CDR1 and CDR2: SGDLS and YYNGEE. Trimming removed 6 bases from V and 1 base from J; junction bases left unmatched: 10. The CDR3 is made up of 17 amino acids. The CDR3 spells CASTLSAGGRNTGELFF. Here the CDR3 DNA reads TGTGCCAGCACCCTGTCAGCGGGGGGCCGGAACACCGGGGAGCTGTTTTTT.

This clone was seen a single time. The chain carries TRBV19 and TRBJ1-5; D not certain. The CDR3 runs 13 residues. CDR1 is LNHDA, CDR2 SQIVND, per germline (reference sequence). The V gene lost 3 bases and the J gene lost 0 bases, with 3 bases spanning the gap. The chain's CDR3 is CASSMLSNQPQHF. As DNA, the CDR3 is TGTGCCAGTAGTATGCTTAGCAATCAGCCCCAGCATTTT.

This chain connects TRBV5-1 to TRBJ2-2, with TRBD2 matching 7 bases. CDR3 length: 16 residues. The V gene end was trimmed by 0 bases and the J gene end by 5 bases; junction bases not matched to a gene: 7. The germline gives CDR1 SGHRS, CDR2 YFSETQ. CDR3 bases: TGCGCCAGCAGCTTGGACGGCGGGAGTGGGACCGGGGAGCTGTTTTTT. Its protein product is CASSLDGGSGTGELFF. The full variable domain, rest sourced from reference TRBV5-1 and TRBJ2-2, is KAGVTQTPRYLIKTRGQQVTLSCSPISGHRSVSWYQQTPGQGLQFLFEYFSETQRNKGNFPGRFSGRQFSNSRSEMNVSTLELGDSALYLCASSLDGGSGTGELFFGEGSRLTVL.

The chain is built from TRBV6-2 or TRBV6-3 and TRBJ1-5, with a tentative D call TRBD1 (5 bases). Trimming took 2 bases from V and 0 from J, leaving 14 bases between them. CDR3 size: 17 residues. Germline CDR1 and CDR2: MNHEY and SVGEGT. CDR3 loop: CASSYPLTAGSNQPQHF. Here the CDR3 DNA reads TGTGCCAGCAGTTACCCTTTGACAGCAGGTAGCAATCAGCCCCAGCATTTT.